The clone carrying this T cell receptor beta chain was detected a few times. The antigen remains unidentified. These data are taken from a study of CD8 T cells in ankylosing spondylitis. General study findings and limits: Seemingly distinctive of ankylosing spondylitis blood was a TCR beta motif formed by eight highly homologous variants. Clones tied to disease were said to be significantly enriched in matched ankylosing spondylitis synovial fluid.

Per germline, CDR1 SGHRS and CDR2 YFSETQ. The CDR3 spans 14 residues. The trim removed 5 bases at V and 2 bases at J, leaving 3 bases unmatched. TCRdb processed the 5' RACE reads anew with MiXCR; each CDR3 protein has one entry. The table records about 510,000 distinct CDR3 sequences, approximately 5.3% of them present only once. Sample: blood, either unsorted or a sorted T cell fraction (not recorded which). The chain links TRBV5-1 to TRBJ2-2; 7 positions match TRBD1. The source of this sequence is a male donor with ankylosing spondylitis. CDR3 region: CASRDRLNTGELFF. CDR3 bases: TGCGCCAGCAGGGACAGGCTTAACACCGGGGAGCTGTTTTTT.